This TCR beta chain derives from a study of blood T cell repertoires in COVID-19. Overall study context: Acute-phase and convalescent COVID-19 samples originated in the United States, Italy and Spain. T cells, B-cell-depleted T cells, or PBMCs supplied cDNA or gDNA.

Original processing methods: By means of reference gene primer amplification, nucleated cell counts were estimated. The data were produced by immunoSEQ multiplex PCR, yet TCRdb's version contains in-frame clones alone and is incomplete. V and J calls and clone size follow that table, whereas D and trimming were derived from the DNA. The sample has about 230,000 clones, less than 85% seen once. The specimen was peripheral blood. This TCR was recovered from a woman in her 70s with active or convalescent COVID-19.

The CDR3 spells CASTVGRSGANVLTF. CDR3 sequence (DNA): TGTGCCAGCACCGTGGGGCGCTCTGGGGCCAACGTCCTGACTTTC. This rearrangement joins TRBV6-5 to TRBJ2-6; maybe TRBD1 (5 bases). The CDR3 is 15 residues long. Germline V gives CDR1 MNHEY, CDR2 SVGAGI. V was pared by 7 bases and J by 0 bases, with 10 bases between.